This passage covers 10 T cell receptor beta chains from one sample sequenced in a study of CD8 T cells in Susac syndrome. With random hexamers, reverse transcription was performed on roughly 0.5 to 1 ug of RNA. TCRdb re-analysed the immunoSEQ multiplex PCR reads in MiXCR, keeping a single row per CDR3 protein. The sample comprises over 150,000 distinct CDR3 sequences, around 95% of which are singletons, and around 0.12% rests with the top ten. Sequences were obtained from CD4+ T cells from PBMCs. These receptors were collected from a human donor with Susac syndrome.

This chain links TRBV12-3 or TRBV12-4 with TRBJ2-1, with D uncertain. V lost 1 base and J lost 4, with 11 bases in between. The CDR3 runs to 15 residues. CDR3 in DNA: TGTGCCAGCAGTTTAGGTCGGGTAATGTACAATGAGCAGTTCTTC. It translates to CASSLGRVMYNEQFF.

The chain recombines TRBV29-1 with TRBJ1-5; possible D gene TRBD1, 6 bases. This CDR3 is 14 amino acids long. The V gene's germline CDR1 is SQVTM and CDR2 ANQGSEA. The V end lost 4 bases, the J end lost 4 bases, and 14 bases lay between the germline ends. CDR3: CSVGDRTGNQPQHF. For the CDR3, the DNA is TGCAGCGTTGGAGATAGAACAGGGAATCAGCCCCAGCATTTT. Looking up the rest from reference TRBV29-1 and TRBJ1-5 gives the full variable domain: SAVISQKPSRDICQRGTSLTIQCQVDSQVTMMFWYRQQPGQSLTLIATANQGSEATYESGFVIDKFPISRPNLTFSTLTVSNMSPEDSSIYLCSVGDRTGNQPQHFGDGTRLSIL.

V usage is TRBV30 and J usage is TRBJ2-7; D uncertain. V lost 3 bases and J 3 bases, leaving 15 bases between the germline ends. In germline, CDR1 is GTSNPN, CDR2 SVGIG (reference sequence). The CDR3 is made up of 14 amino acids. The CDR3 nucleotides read TGTGCCTGGAGAAAGGCTGGCGATTTCTACGAGCAGTACTTC. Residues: CAWRKAGDFYEQYF. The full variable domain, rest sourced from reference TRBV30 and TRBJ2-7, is SQTIHQWPATLVQPVGSPLSLECTVEGTSNPNLYWYRQAAGRGLQLLFYSVGIGQISSEVPQNLSASRPQDRQFILSSKKLLLSDSGFYLCAWRKAGDFYEQYFGPGTRLTVT.

As DNA, the CDR3 is TGTGCCATCCGAACCGGGGAGCTGTTTTTT. Translation gives CAIRTGELFF. This sequence joins TRBV7-9 and TRBJ2-2, with D hard to call. This CDR3 has 10 residues. Germline loops: CDR1 SEHNR, CDR2 FQNEAQ (reference sequence). The V end lost 10 bases, the J end lost 5 bases, and 5 bases lay between the germline ends.

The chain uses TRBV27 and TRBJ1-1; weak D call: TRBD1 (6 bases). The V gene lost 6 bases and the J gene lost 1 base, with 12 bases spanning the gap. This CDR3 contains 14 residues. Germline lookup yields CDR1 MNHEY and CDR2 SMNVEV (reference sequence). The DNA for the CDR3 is TGTGCCAGCAGGACGGACAGCCCGAACACTGAAGCTTTCTTT. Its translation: CASRTDSPNTEAFF.

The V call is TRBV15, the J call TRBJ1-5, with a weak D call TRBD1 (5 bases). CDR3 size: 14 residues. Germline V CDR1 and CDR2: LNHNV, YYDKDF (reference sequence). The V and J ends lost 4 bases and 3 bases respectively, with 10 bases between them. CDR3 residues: CATSIDSLNQPQHF. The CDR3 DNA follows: TGTGCCACCAGCATCGACAGCCTCAATCAGCCCCAGCATTTT.

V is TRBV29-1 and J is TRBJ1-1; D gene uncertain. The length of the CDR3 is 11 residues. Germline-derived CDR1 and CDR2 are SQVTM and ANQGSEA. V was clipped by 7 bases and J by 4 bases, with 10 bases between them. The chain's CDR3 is CSAIVFTEAFF. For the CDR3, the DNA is TGCAGCGCGATAGTTTTCACTGAAGCTTTCTTT.

The CDR3 is CASSPRPESYEQYF. The CDR3 nucleotides are TGTGCCAGCAGTCCAAGACCAGAATCCTACGAGCAGTACTTC. The rearrangement links TRBV12-3 or TRBV12-4 to TRBJ2-7, with D unresolved. The CDR3 sequence is 14 residues long. Trimming cost V 5 bases and J 1 base, with 12 bases left between them.

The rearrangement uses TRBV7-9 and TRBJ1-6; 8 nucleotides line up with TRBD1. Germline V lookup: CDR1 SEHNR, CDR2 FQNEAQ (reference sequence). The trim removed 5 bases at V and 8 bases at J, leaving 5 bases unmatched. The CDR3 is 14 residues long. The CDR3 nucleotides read TGTGCCAGCAGCGCTCCGGGACAGGATTCACCCCTCCACTTT. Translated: CASSAPGQDSPLHF.

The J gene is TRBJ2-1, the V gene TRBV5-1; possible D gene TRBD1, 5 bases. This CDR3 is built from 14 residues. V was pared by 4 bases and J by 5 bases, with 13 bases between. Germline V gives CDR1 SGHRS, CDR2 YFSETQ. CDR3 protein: CASSPDSNNNEQFF. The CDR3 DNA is TGCGCCAGCAGCCCCGACAGCAATAACAATGAGCAGTTCTTC.